The 32 T cell receptor beta chains presented below share a single source sample, sequenced in a study of a mutant IDH1 vaccine in newly diagnosed glioma. For these TCRs, the target antigens are not known. The time point: week 5, during vaccination. Topical imiquimod accompanied each vaccine dose, which consisted of 300 ug of mutant IDH1 20-mer peptide. Measured with immunoSEQ multiplex PCR; TCRdb has only the in-frame clones, and not every one. The sample consists of 30,000 to 35,000 clones, approximately 50% of them appearing once. The material sequenced was PBMCs, taken from a glioma patient whose treatment included an IDH1 peptide vaccine. The source of these receptors is a woman aged 18-29 years with glioma.

CDR3 protein: CASSPQGEYGYTF. The CDR3 DNA follows: TGTGCCAGCTCACCCCAGGGGGAATATGGCTACACCTTC. The chain is built from TRBV18 and TRBJ1-2, with 7 bases lining up with TRBD1. Germline trimming cut 3 bases from V and 5 bases from J; bases unmatched to any gene: 3. Germline V CDR1 and CDR2: KGHSH, LQKENI. The CDR3 is 13 residues long.

V gene TRBV28 combines with J gene TRBJ1-1; D is perhaps TRBD1 (5 bases). V lost 6 bases and J lost 8, with 16 bases in between. CDR1 and CDR2 (germline): MDHEN, SYDVKM. This CDR3 comprises 13 residues. CDR3 sequence: CASSRGPRDEAFF. The CDR3 DNA reads as TGTGCCAGCAGCCGGGGACCGAGGGACGAAGCTTTCTTT.

The chain recombines TRBV6-1 with TRBJ1-1; perhaps TRBD1 as D (6 bases). Germline V lookup: CDR1 MNHNS, CDR2 SASEGT. CDR3 size: 16 residues. V lost 1 base to trimming and J lost 6 bases, with 18 bases between them. The CDR3 region has the DNA TGTGCCAGCAGTGAAGTCCGGGCCCGGGGGCTCGCTGAAGCTTTCTTT. Amino acids: CASSEVRARGLAEAFF.

DNA of the CDR3: TGTGCCAGCAGTGACTCAGCGGGAGGGCCAGCTGAGCAGTTCTTC. Amino acids: CASSDSAGGPAEQFF. The chain uses TRBV6-4 and TRBJ2-1; 10 nucleotides match TRBD2. The V gene's germline CDR1 is MRHNA and CDR2 SNTAGT. The V and J ends lost 0 bases and 9 bases, in that order; junction bases with no gene match: 5. The CDR3 runs 15 residues.

The chain has TRBV28 and TRBJ2-1, with 10 bases lining up with TRBD2. The CDR3 consists of 16 residues. Trimming removed 4 bases from V and 2 bases from J; junction bases left unmatched: 5. Germline V lookup: CDR1 MDHEN, CDR2 SYDVKM. CDR3 loop: CASSSGSGRTYNEQFF. In DNA, the CDR3 is TGTGCCAGCAGTTCGGGTAGCGGGAGGACCTACAATGAGCAGTTCTTC.

This clone was counted only a few times. This rearrangement joins TRBV5-1 to TRBJ1-2; 9 bases are a match to TRBD1. Germline CDR1 is SGHRS and CDR2 is YFSETQ. Trimming took 3 bases from V and 7 from J; bases not matched to a gene: 10. The length of the CDR3 is 15 residues. CDR3 in DNA: TGCGCCAGCAGCTCCACCTCGGGACAGGGCGGTGGCTACACCTTC. Translated: CASSSTSGQGGGYTF.

The V call is TRBV6-5, the J call TRBJ2-7, with a possible D match to TRBD2 (7 bases). The CDR3 loop spans 14 amino acids. With 4 bases removed from V and 3 bases from J, the gap between germline ends came to 13 bases. The germline gives CDR1 MNHEY, CDR2 SVGAGI. In DNA form, the CDR3 reads TGTGCCAGCAGTTTACAGGGAGGGCTCTACGAGCAGTACTTC. This encodes CASSLQGGLYEQYF.

The chain has TRBV2 and TRBJ2-7; D unclear. This CDR3 comprises 13 residues. CDR1 and CDR2 from the germline V gene are SNHLY and FYNNEI. Between the trimmed V and J ends, which lost 4 bases and 2 bases, there was a span of 9 bases. The CDR3 protein is CASSGDEAYEQYF. In DNA, the CDR3 is TGTGCCAGCAGTGGGGATGAAGCCTACGAGCAGTACTTC.

The chain carries TRBV5-1 and TRBJ2-1; D possibly corresponds to TRBD1 (6 bases). The CDR3 extends over 17 amino acids. Trimming pared 4 bases from V and 8 bases from J, leaving 25 bases between. Germline CDR1 is SGHRS and CDR2 is YFSETQ. The CDR3, as DNA: TGCGCCAGCAGCGCTATGGACAGATCCTCAATGGGAGATGAGCAGTTCTTC. It codes for CASSAMDRSSMGDEQFF.

This chain links TRBV21-1 with TRBJ1-5; the table calls TRBD1, which could not be checked here. TRBV21-1 is given as a pseudogene. This CDR3 has 21 amino acids. For the CDR3, the DNA is TGTGCCAGCAGCAAAAGGGGCCCCCTCAGGGATGAGAGCGAGACCAATCAGCCCCAGCATTTT. Translating gives CASSKRGPLRDESETNQPQHF.

This clone was observed a few times. This sequence joins TRBV6-5 and TRBJ1-5; weak D call: TRBD1 (5 bases). Looked up from germline, CDR1 is MNHEY and CDR2 is SVGAGI. The length of the CDR3 is 14 residues. Trimming pared 6 bases from V and 0 bases from J, leaving 9 bases between. In DNA form, the CDR3 reads TGTGCCAGCAGCCAGGGACCTAGCAATCAGCCCCAGCATTTT. Translated: CASSQGPSNQPQHF.

The V gene is TRBV5-1, the J gene TRBJ2-7; perhaps TRBD1 as D (5 bases). CDR1 is SGHRS and CDR2 is YFSETQ in the germline V gene. Trimming pared 0 bases from V and 4 bases from J, leaving 14 bases between. CDR3 size: 15 residues. CDR3 nucleotides: TGCGCCAGCAGCTTGGGTCCCCAGGGCGCATACGAGCAGTACTTC. It translates to CASSLGPQGAYEQYF. The whole variable domain, remainder taken from reference TRBV5-1 and TRBJ2-7, is KAGVTQTPRYLIKTRGQQVTLSCSPISGHRSVSWYQQTPGQGLQFLFEYFSETQRNKGNFPGRFSGRQFSNSRSEMNVSTLELGDSALYLCASSLGPQGAYEQYFGPGTRLTVT.

This chain joins TRBV5-6 and TRBJ2-2; D perhaps matches TRBD2 (6 bases). With 4 bases removed from V and 5 bases from J, the gap between germline ends came to 15 bases. This CDR3 has 15 amino acids. Germline values: CDR1 SGHDT, CDR2 YYEEEE. CDR3 sequence reads: CASSRRGMVTGELFF. For the CDR3, the DNA is TGTGCCAGCAGCCGGAGGGGTATGGTGACCGGGGAGCTGTTTTTT.

The table lists this clone with a few counts. The rearrangement joins TRBV11-3 to TRBJ1-6, with D perhaps TRBD1 (5 bases). This CDR3 is built from 16 residues. The germline V and J ends were trimmed by 1 base and 5 bases, with 12 bases remaining between them. Germline V gene data show CDR1 as SGHNT and CDR2 as YENEEA. The CDR3 DNA follows: TGTGCCAGCAGCTTAGGAGGGACTTTAGATAATTCACCCCTCCACTTT. Translated: CASSLGGTLDNSPLHF. Full variable domain (rest looked up from reference TRBV11-3 and TRBJ1-6): EAGVVQSPRYKIIEKKQPVAFWCNPISGHNTLYWYLQNLGQGPELLIRYENEEAVDDSQLPKDRFSAERLKGVDSTLKIQPAELGDSAVYLCASSLGGTLDNSPLHFGNGTRLTVT.

V is TRBV28 and J is TRBJ1-3; a weak D match, TRBD1 (5 bases). Germline assignment: CDR1 MDHEN and CDR2 SYDVKM. The CDR3 runs to 15 residues. The V and J ends lost 2 bases and 4 bases respectively, with 12 bases between them. The CDR3 DNA sequence: TGTGCCAGCAGTTTAAGGGCAGGGCCAGGAAACACCATATATTTT. This sequence encodes CASSLRAGPGNTIYF.

V gene TRBV7-3 combines with J gene TRBJ2-7; 11 bases are shared with TRBD2. Germline-derived CDR1 and CDR2 are SGHTA and FQGTGA. The CDR3 has 15 amino acids. Trimming cost V 5 bases and J 6 bases; bases outside gene matches: 9. The CDR3 nucleotides are TGTGCCAGCAGCCCCCTAGCGGGAGGCTTCGGCGAGCAGTACTTC. Translated, it gives CASSPLAGGFGEQYF.

The chain recombines TRBV5-1 with TRBJ2-5; TRBD1 matches 11 bases. CDR3 length equals 15 residues. From germline, CDR1 is SGHRS and CDR2 YFSETQ. J lost 6 bases, V lost 0 bases, and 4 bases had no gene match. The CDR3 protein is CASSLGTGGRKTQYF. CDR3 nucleotide sequence: TGCGCCAGCAGCTTGGGGACAGGGGGCCGGAAGACCCAGTACTTC. The full variable domain, its missing parts supplied by reference TRBV5-1 and TRBJ2-5, is KAGVTQTPRYLIKTRGQQVTLSCSPISGHRSVSWYQQTPGQGLQFLFEYFSETQRNKGNFPGRFSGRQFSNSRSEMNVSTLELGDSALYLCASSLGTGGRKTQYFGPGTRLLVL.

The V and J genes are TRBV5-1 and TRBJ1-4; a possible D gene is TRBD1 (6 bases). Trimming cost V 4 bases and J 4 bases, with 11 bases left between them. Germline assignment: CDR1 SGHRS and CDR2 YFSETQ. CDR3 length: 14 amino acids. The CDR3 sequence: CASSRDRNNEKLFF. CDR3 DNA sequence: TGCGCCAGCAGCCGAGACAGGAATAATGAAAAACTGTTTTTT.

The rearrangement joins TRBV27 to TRBJ2-5, with D possibly matching TRBD2 (6 bases). Between the trimmed V and J ends, which lost 4 bases and 1 base, there was a span of 7 bases. The germline CDR1 and CDR2 sequences are MNHEY and SMNVEV (reference sequence). This CDR3 has 13 residues. CDR3 residues: CASSSTSQETQYF. The CDR3 DNA reads as TGTGCCAGCAGTTCGACTAGCCAAGAGACCCAGTACTTC.

The DNA of the CDR3 is TGTGCCAGCAGCTTTTTCGCGGGGGCCGGCAATCAGCCCCAGCATTTT. Translating gives CASSFFAGAGNQPQHF. The chain combines TRBV5-6 with TRBJ1-5; maybe TRBD1 (6 bases). Germline CDR1 SGHDT, CDR2 YYEEEE. V shed 2 bases and J shed 2 bases, with 14 bases lying between them. The CDR3 contains 16 residues. The full variable domain, its missing parts supplied by reference TRBV5-6 and TRBJ1-5, is DAGVTQSPTHLIKTRGQQVTLRCSPKSGHDTVSWYQQALGQGPQFIFQYYEEEERQRGNFPDRFSGHQFPNYSSELNVNALLLGDSALYLCASSFFAGAGNQPQHFGDGTRLSIL.

J is TRBJ2-1 and V is TRBV9, with TRBD2 matching over 13 bases. The germline CDR1 and CDR2 sequences are SGDLS and YYNGEE. The CDR3 has 15 residues. V lost 4 bases to trimming and J lost 7 bases; unmatched junction nucleotides: 5. The CDR3 here is CASSPRTSGGNEQFF. In DNA form, the CDR3 reads TGTGCCAGCAGCCCTCGGACTAGCGGGGGAAATGAGCAGTTCTTC.

The rearrangement uses TRBV14 and TRBJ1-3; D unresolved. Germline-derived CDR1 and CDR2 are SGHDN and FVKESK. This CDR3 has 14 amino acids. V lost 3 bases and J lost 4, with 10 bases in between. The CDR3 DNA reads as TGTGCCAGCAGCCACCCGGCGGGAGGAAACACCATATATTTT. Translated, it gives CASSHPAGGNTIYF. The whole variable domain, remainder taken from reference TRBV14 and TRBJ1-3, is EAGVTQFPSHSVIEKGQTVTLRCDPISGHDNLYWYRRVMGKEIKFLLHFVKESKQDESGMPNNRFLAERTGGTYSTLKVQPAELEDSGVYFCASSHPAGGNTIYFGEGSWLTVV.

This clone occurred a few times. CDR3 bases: TGTGCCAGCAGCATCGGACAGGGCCCCGGAGCTTTCTTT. It translates to CASSIGQGPGAFF. The genes are TRBV5-6 and TRBJ1-1, with 8 bases that match TRBD1. Per germline, CDR1 SGHDT and CDR2 YYEEEE. V trimming: 4 bases; J trimming: 10 bases; junction bases outside the gene matches: 9. The length of the CDR3 is 13 residues.

Relative to its sample, this clone is medium-sized. The rearrangement links TRBV27 to TRBJ1-1, with D hard to call. Germline V gene sequence: CDR1 MNHEY, CDR2 SMNVEV (reference sequence). Trimming took off 8 bases at V and 1 base at J, with 5 bases between the two ends. The length of the CDR3 is 11 residues. CDR3 amino acids: CASGANTEAFF. The CDR3 coding sequence is TGTGCCAGCGGAGCGAACACTGAAGCTTTCTTT.

The table lists this clone with a few counts. The V gene is TRBV6-5, the J gene TRBJ2-5, with D uncertain. V lost 0 bases and J 2 bases, leaving 10 bases between the germline ends. Germline CDR1 and CDR2: MNHEY and SVGAGI. CDR3 length: 15 residues. CDR3 loop: CASSYSGHRQETQYF. The CDR3 DNA is TGTGCCAGCAGTTACTCAGGCCACAGACAAGAGACCCAGTACTTC.

This clone showed up just a few times. The chain uses TRBV7-9 and TRBJ1-1, with 10 bases aligning to TRBD1. Germline CDR1 SEHNR, CDR2 FQNEAQ (reference sequence). The junction had 9 bases not matched to a gene; V was cut back by 7 bases and J by 4 bases. This CDR3 comprises 15 residues. This CDR3 is CASTDGDRGVTEAFF. CDR3 nucleotides: TGTGCCAGCACAGACGGGGACAGGGGTGTCACTGAAGCTTTCTTT.

The chain has TRBV2 and TRBJ2-5; D is unresolved. Trimming cost V 5 bases and J 5 bases, with 9 bases left between them. Germline assignment: CDR1 SNHLY and CDR2 FYNNEI. The CDR3 loop spans 12 amino acids. CDR3 nucleotides: TGTGCCAGCAGTTTGACCGGTGAGACCCAGTACTTC. This encodes CASSLTGETQYF.

In this sample, this clone turned up a few times. This chain joins TRBV5-1 and TRBJ2-3; 8 nucleotides match TRBD2. V was pared by 3 bases and J by 2 bases, with 5 bases of the junction left unmatched. CDR3 length equals 15 residues. Germline CDR1 SGHRS, CDR2 YFSETQ. The CDR3 is CASSYTSGNTDTQYF. DNA for the CDR3: TGCGCCAGCAGCTATACTAGCGGAAACACAGATACGCAGTATTTT.

This chain connects TRBV6-5 to TRBJ1-6; a weak D match, TRBD1 (5 bases). The CDR3 contains 15 residues. V lost 5 bases, J lost 13 bases, and 21 bases lay in between. Germline V gene data show CDR1 as MNHEY and CDR2 as SVGAGI. CDR3 bases: TGTGCCAGCAGTCCCGGGACCGACTATTCCTCGCCCCTCCACTTT. It is translated as CASSPGTDYSSPLHF.

CDR3 bases: TGTGCCAGCAGTCGAGGGGGCACTGAAGCTTTCTTT. Protein: CASSRGGTEAFF. The chain combines TRBV7-5 with TRBJ1-1; the D segment call TRBD1 is taken from the table without a DNA check. TRBV7-5 counts as a pseudogene. CDR3 length: 12 amino acids.

V is TRBV30 and J is TRBJ2-3; possible D gene TRBD2, 5 bases. V shed 1 base and J shed 2 bases, with 10 bases lying between them. Germline V gene lookup returns CDR1 GTSNPN and CDR2 SVGIG (reference sequence). The CDR3 is made up of 14 amino acids. The CDR3 loop reads CAWSAQTTTDTQYF. CDR3 coding DNA: TGTGCCTGGAGTGCCCAGACTACCACAGATACGCAGTATTTT.

The chain combines TRBV15 with TRBJ2-2, with 7 bases identical to TRBD1. The CDR3 length is 16 residues. Looked up from germline, CDR1 is LNHNV and CDR2 is YYDKDF (reference sequence). With V trimmed by 0 bases and J by 0 bases, 1 base remained unmatched. CDR3 coding DNA: TGTGCCACCAGCAGAGAGGGGACAGCGAACACCGGGGAGCTGTTTTTT. Its protein is CATSREGTANTGELFF.